This passage covers 29 T cell receptor beta chains from one sample sequenced in a study of T-cell reconstitution after alpha-beta-depleted transplantation in children. TCRbeta library construction was performed incorporating unique molecular identifiers. TCRdb analysed the PCR reads with MiXCR anew, one entry per CDR3 protein. The table lists about 1,000,000 distinct CDR3 sequences, roughly 31% of them singletons. This sample comprised PBMCs, mostly from graft donor cells, obtained 360 days after TCRalphabeta/CD19-depleted stem cell transplant. The receptors come from a boy under three years old who had a stem cell transplant for SCID, so the T cells may come from the graft donor.

The J gene is TRBJ1-2, the V gene TRBV5-1; 7 positions match TRBD1. V shed 4 bases and J 3 bases; nucleotides not matched to a gene: 12. This CDR3 comprises 16 residues. Germline-derived CDR1 and CDR2 are SGHRS and YFSETQ. In DNA form, the CDR3 reads TGCGCCAGCAGCCTGGACGGTAGGGGGCGGGACTATGGCTACACCTTC. This sequence encodes CASSLDGRGRDYGYTF.

This clonotype was observed many times. The rearrangement links TRBV5-1 to TRBJ2-3; 10 nucleotides align to TRBD2. The CDR3 loop spans 17 amino acids. With V trimmed by 2 bases and J by 0 bases, 6 bases remained unmatched. From germline, CDR1 is SGHRS and CDR2 YFSETQ. CDR3 sequence: CASSFQRGGTSTDTQYF. CDR3 sequence (DNA): TGCGCCAGCAGCTTCCAGCGGGGGGGAACTAGCACAGATACGCAGTATTTT.

This clonotype has just a few counts. This chain connects TRBV5-1 to TRBJ2-1; D remains ambiguous. Germline CDR1 SGHRS, CDR2 YFSETQ. This CDR3 contains 17 residues. Deletions cut 1 base from V and 0 bases from J, with 14 bases between. CDR3 region: CASSLPAGISSYNEQFF. The CDR3 DNA reads as TGCGCCAGCAGCTTGCCAGCAGGAATAAGCTCCTACAATGAGCAGTTCTTC. The complete variable domain, with remaining parts taken from reference TRBV5-1 and TRBJ2-1, reads KAGVTQTPRYLIKTRGQQVTLSCSPISGHRSVSWYQQTPGQGLQFLFEYFSETQRNKGNFPGRFSGRQFSNSRSEMNVSTLELGDSALYLCASSLPAGISSYNEQFFGPGTRLTVL.

This clonotype turned up a few times. The chain is built from TRBV12-3 or TRBV12-4 and TRBJ1-1; D is perhaps TRBD1 (5 bases). CDR3 length: 12 amino acids. Trimming cost V 10 bases and J 5 bases, with 14 bases left between them. The CDR3 DNA follows: TGTGCCACCCTCTTGGGGGGGACTGAAGCTTTCTTT. Translating gives CATLLGGTEAFF.

J is TRBJ2-6 and V is TRBV7-7; no clear D. Germline lookup yields CDR1 SSHAT and CDR2 FNYEAQ (reference sequence). This CDR3 has 19 residues. Trimming took off 0 bases at V and 4 bases at J, with 19 bases between the two ends. The CDR3 sequence is CASSLAYMDPRSGANVLTF. CDR3 nucleotide sequence: TGTGCCAGCAGCTTAGCGTACATGGACCCCCGTTCGGGGGCCAACGTCCTGACTTTC.

This clonotype was detected a few times. A read error may account for a junction end that differs from germline. V and J are TRBV6-5 and TRBJ2-1, with 10 positions matching TRBD2. The length of the CDR3 is 17 residues. Germline assignment: CDR1 MNHEY and CDR2 SVGAGI. The CDR3 nucleotides are TGTGCCAGTAGTTATGCGAGCGGGGGGGCAAAGGTCCTAGGGCAGTTCTTC. Its translation: CASSYASGGAKVLGQFF.

The V call is TRBV6-1, the J call TRBJ2-3; a possible D gene is TRBD1 (5 bases). V lost 5 bases and J 2 bases, leaving 20 bases between the germline ends. The length of the CDR3 is 17 residues. Germline loops: CDR1 MNHNS, CDR2 SASEGT. CDR3 bases: TGTGCCAGCAGTCGACAGCATGCCCCCCTCCTCACAGATACGCAGTATTTT. Translating it yields CASSRQHAPLLTDTQYF.

The genes are TRBV28 and TRBJ2-1, with 16 bases that match TRBD2. Per germline, CDR1 MDHEN and CDR2 SYDVKM. With 5 bases clipped from V and 0 bases from J, the junction kept 7 bases outside the gene matches. This CDR3 region has 19 residues. The CDR3 protein is CASSRPGLAGGLSYNEQFF. In DNA form, the CDR3 reads TGTGCCAGCAGTCGCCCGGGACTAGCGGGGGGGCTCTCCTACAATGAGCAGTTCTTC.

The chain combines TRBV29-1 with TRBJ2-7; weak D call: TRBD1 (6 bases). The CDR3 runs to 14 residues. Germline V gene sequence: CDR1 SQVTM, CDR2 ANQGSEA. The ends were cut back, 7 bases at V and 0 bases at J, with 16 bases in the middle. Here the CDR3 DNA reads TGCAGCGCGCTCACAGGGTTGAGCTCCTACGAGCAGTACTTC. Translation gives CSALTGLSSYEQYF.

This clonotype was detected a few times. The chain joins TRBV6-2 or TRBV6-3 to TRBJ1-5; D gene ambiguous. Per the germline V gene, CDR1 is MNHEY and CDR2 is SVGEGT. V lost 6 bases, J lost 3 bases, and 15 bases lay in between. The CDR3 spans 15 residues. The CDR3 DNA reads TGTGCCAGCAGACGACACGGACTGATCAATCAGCCCCAGCATTTT. Its translation is CASRRHGLINQPQHF.

The J gene is TRBJ2-4, the V gene TRBV5-1; 7 nucleotides align to TRBD1. Losses at the gene ends were 7 bases for V and 1 base for J; bases not matched to a gene: 14. Germline-derived CDR1 and CDR2 are SGHRS and YFSETQ. The CDR3 is 17 amino acids. The CDR3 region is CASDRDSPAWAKNIQYF. As DNA, the CDR3 is TGCGCCAGCGACCGGGACAGCCCCGCTTGGGCCAAAAACATTCAGTACTTC.

The J gene is TRBJ2-1, the V gene TRBV20-1, with D tentatively TRBD1 or TRBD2 (5 bases each). The CDR3 runs to 16 residues. The V end lost 2 bases, the J end lost 4 bases, and 18 bases lay between the germline ends. CDR1 and CDR2 (germline): DFQATT, SNEGSKA (reference sequence). The CDR3 bases are TGCAGTGCTAGACTCGGGGCCCCGACCTTTTACAATGAGCAGTTCTTC. Its protein is CSARLGAPTFYNEQFF.

This clonotype was observed at least ten times. The chain couples TRBV7-9 to TRBJ1-2, with TRBD1 matching over 8 bases. Germline CDR1 reads SEHNR; CDR2 reads FQNEAQ (reference sequence). V lost 5 bases to trimming and J lost 0 bases; unmatched junction nucleotides: 8. CDR3 length: 16 residues. The CDR3 DNA reads TGTGCCAGCAGCCCCGACAGGGGTTCCCCTAACTATGGCTACACCTTC. Protein: CASSPDRGSPNYGYTF. The full variable domain, its missing parts supplied by reference TRBV7-9 and TRBJ1-2, is DTGVSQNPRHKITKRGQNVTFRCDPISEHNRLYWYRQTLGQGPEFLTYFQNEAQLEKSRLLSDRFSAERPKGSFSTLEIQRTEQGDSAMYLCASSPDRGSPNYGYTFGSGTRLTVV.

This clonotype was recorded a few times. The chain links TRBV12-5 to TRBJ1-1; D uncertain. The V end lost 6 bases, the J end lost 6 bases, and 17 bases lay between the germline ends. The length of the CDR3 is 14 residues. Looked up from germline, CDR1 is LGHNT and CDR2 is FRNRAP. CDR3 sequence reads: CASGGGRPASEAFF. The CDR3 coding sequence is TGTGCTAGTGGGGGTGGAAGGCCCGCTTCTGAAGCTTTCTTT. Combining the CDR3 with reference TRBV12-5 and TRBJ1-1 gives the whole variable domain DARVTQTPRHKVTEMGQEVTMRCQPILGHNTVFWYRQTMMQGLELLAYFRNRAPLDDSGMPKDRFSAEMPDATLATLKIQPSEPRDSAVYFCASGGGRPASEAFFGQGTRLTVV.

This clonotype was found a few times. The V call is TRBV4-1, the J call TRBJ2-3; 9 bases line up with TRBD2. The CDR3 is made up of 16 amino acids. After removal of 5 bases from V and 1 base from J, the junction contained 7 bases not matched to a gene. Germline CDR1 MGHRA, CDR2 YSYEKL. The CDR3 protein is CASSSSRTSGTDTQYF. Here the CDR3 DNA reads TGCGCCAGCAGCTCGTCCCGGACTAGCGGCACAGATACGCAGTATTTT.

In DNA, the CDR3 is TGTGCCAGCAGTTTACTCTCTAGCGGGGGTGTTACGCAGTATTTT. Protein sequence: CASSLLSSGGVTQYF. This chain links TRBV12-3 or TRBV12-4 with TRBJ2-3; TRBD2 matches 10 bases. V shed 2 bases, J shed 8 bases, and the junction held 7 bases outside the gene matches. The CDR3 loop spans 15 amino acids.

V is TRBV7-9 and J is TRBJ2-4; the D gene could be TRBD1 or TRBD2 (5 bases each). Germline V CDR1 and CDR2: SEHNR, FQNEAQ (reference sequence). The CDR3 spans 16 residues. The V gene lost 4 bases and the J gene lost 0 bases, with 13 bases spanning the gap. CDR3 protein: CASSSGLLIAKNIQYF. The DNA of the CDR3 is TGTGCCAGCAGCTCGGGGCTACTTATAGCCAAAAACATTCAGTACTTC.

The rearrangement links TRBV4-1 to TRBJ1-1, with D tentatively TRBD1 (6 bases). CDR3 length: 14 amino acids. Germline CDR1 MGHRA, CDR2 YSYEKL. V was pared by 1 base and J by 5 bases, with 11 bases between. Here the CDR3 DNA reads TGCGCCAGCAGCCAAGGACAGGCGGTTACTGAAGCTTTCTTT. Protein: CASSQGQAVTEAFF.

This clonotype was detected many times. The CDR3 DNA is TGTGCCAGCAGCCCAAAGAGGGCAGGGATCAATGAGCAGTTCTTC. Translation gives CASSPKRAGINEQFF. The chain has TRBV7-3 and TRBJ2-1; the D gene could be TRBD1 or TRBD2 (5 bases each). V dropped 5 bases and J dropped 6 bases, with 17 bases sitting between them. The CDR3 contains 15 residues. CDR1 SGHTA and CDR2 FQGTGA come from the germline V gene.

Remarks on this clonotype: The germline gene is not matched at one end of the junction; a read error may be the cause. The V and J genes are TRBV29-1 and TRBJ2-1, with TRBD1 matching 9 bases. The CDR3 extends over 16 amino acids. Per the germline V gene, CDR1 is SQVTM and CDR2 is ANQGSEA. CDR3 nucleotide sequence: TGCAGCGTTGTGGGGGACAGGGCCAGCTCCTACAGTGAGCAGTTCTTC. It translates to CSVVGDRASSYSEQFF.

The chain is built from TRBV19 and TRBJ1-2, with 10 bases identical to TRBD1. Germline-derived CDR1 and CDR2 are LNHDA and SQIVND (reference sequence). This CDR3 is built from 16 residues. V trimming: 5 bases; J trimming: 7 bases; junction bases outside the gene matches: 13. CDR3 residues: CASSEYAGTGVGGYTF. In nucleotides, the CDR3 is TGTGCCAGTAGTGAATACGCCGGGACAGGGGTCGGTGGCTACACCTTC.

Only a few counts were recorded for this clonotype. This chain uses TRBV4-1 with TRBJ1-6; TRBD1 matches 7 bases. V was clipped by 1 base and J by 7 bases; unmatched bases: 10. CDR3 length equals 17 residues. Germline V CDR1 and CDR2: MGHRA, YSYEKL. Here the CDR3 reads CASSQGGVDRDNSPLHF. CDR3 coding DNA: TGCGCCAGCAGCCAAGGGGGGGTCGACAGGGACAATTCACCCCTCCACTTT.

This chain uses TRBV6-5 with TRBJ1-1; 12 bases fit TRBD1. This CDR3 region has 13 residues. The ends lost 9 bases at V and 11 bases at J; junction bases unmatched: 10. Germline CDR1 reads MNHEY; CDR2 reads SVGAGI. The CDR3 reads CASVGTGGWKAFF. CDR3 DNA: TGTGCCAGTGTTGGGACAGGGGGCTGGAAGGCTTTCTTT.

This chain connects TRBV12-3 or TRBV12-4 to TRBJ2-1; D gene unclear. Trimming took 6 bases from V and 4 from J, leaving 10 bases between them. The CDR3 contains 13 residues. This CDR3 is CASRFDRYNEQFF. CDR3 DNA: TGTGCCAGCAGATTCGACCGTTACAATGAGCAGTTCTTC.

This clonotype was found a few times. The CDR3 region is CASSQDRGSGSLGNEQFF. CDR3 nucleotide sequence: TGCGCCAGCAGCCAAGATAGGGGTAGCGGTTCCCTCGGCAATGAGCAGTTCTTC. The rearrangement uses TRBV4-1 and TRBJ2-1; perhaps TRBD2 as D (6 bases). Trimming took off 0 bases at V and 6 bases at J, with 21 bases between the two ends. The CDR3 covers 18 residues. Germline-derived CDR1 and CDR2 are MGHRA and YSYEKL.

This chain uses TRBV7-9 with TRBJ1-1; D remains ambiguous. Germline-derived CDR1 and CDR2 are SEHNR and FQNEAQ (reference sequence). V lost 1 base, J lost 4 bases, and 7 bases lay in between. CDR3 length: 13 residues. The DNA of the CDR3 is TGTGCCAGCAGCTTAGGATTTCGCACTGAAGCTTTCTTT. Encoded protein: CASSLGFRTEAFF.

This clonotype showed up many times. This chain connects TRBV4-1 to TRBJ2-1, with D possibly TRBD1 on 5 matching bases. In germline, CDR1 is MGHRA, CDR2 YSYEKL. CDR3 length: 16 residues. Deletions cut 0 bases from V and 8 bases from J, with 17 bases between. CDR3 sequence (DNA): TGCGCCAGCAGCCAAGATCCAGGGTATCGGGTAGATGAGCAGTTCTTC. As protein: CASSQDPGYRVDEQFF.

The genes are TRBV30 and TRBJ2-6; D call uncertain. Germline V gene sequence: CDR1 GTSNPN, CDR2 SVGIG (reference sequence). V gave up 0 bases and J gave up 4 bases, with 16 bases separating them. This CDR3 has 17 amino acids. The CDR3 DNA follows: TGTGCCTGGAGTGTCCCGCCCTACGAAATAGGGGCCAACGTCCTGACTTTC. Protein sequence: CAWSVPPYEIGANVLTF.

This clonotype was observed a handful of times. The gene calls are TRBV12-3 or TRBV12-4 and TRBJ2-1; no firm D call. V was pared by 6 bases and J by 4 bases, with 16 bases between. CDR3 length: 15 residues. CDR3 sequence: CASSPSHGPYNEQFF. The CDR3, as DNA: TGTGCCAGCAGCCCATCCCATGGCCCTTACAATGAGCAGTTCTTC.